This section outlines one TCR beta chain sequence together with its context. This CDR3 is also generated by other DNA sequences in the sample. The data stem from a study of shared clonotypes between healthy human individuals. Study as a whole: Three plates were used per donor for CD4 naive, three for CD4 memory, two for CD8 naive and one for CD8 memory.

The authors split each subset's genomic DNA evenly across several immunoSEQ plates. In the original analysis: Because ImmunoSEQ provided only junction sequences with no quality scores, the filtering differed. Some clones are missing from TCRdb's copy, which holds only in-frame ones; the method was immunoSEQ multiplex PCR. Clonal size and the V and J genes are those of that table, whereas D and trimming came from the DNA. Here the sample spans about 2 million clones, over 85% being singletons. The naive CD8 fraction comprised CD45RO-negative cells positively selected for CCR7 and excluded terminally differentiated effector memory CD45RA+ cells. Sample: naive CD8+ T cells sorted from blood. This sequence originates from a young man in good health.

CDR3 sequence reads: CASSLRQGGQPQHF. CDR3 nucleotide sequence: TGTGCCAGCAGCTTGCGGCAGGGAGGCCAGCCCCAGCATTTT. The J gene is TRBJ1-5, the V gene TRBV5-7; maybe TRBD1 (5 bases). TRBV5-7 is classed as an ORF, of uncertain function. V dropped 1 base and J dropped 7 bases, with 12 bases sitting between them. The CDR3 sequence is 14 residues long.